The text below deals with one T cell receptor beta chain. What it binds is unknown. These data are taken from a study of radiotherapy plus CTLA-4 blockade in lung cancer. Looking at the study overall: An objective response was seen in about 18% of patients, and disease control in less than 40%. Broader study findings: Increased serum interferon-beta after radiation also reportedly predicted response strongly. Blood TCR clones of tumor origin expanded after radiotherapy plus ipilimumab.

Using immunoSEQ multiplex PCR, the repertoire was profiled, and TCRdb retains in-frame clones only, with some absent. The data contain 65,000 to 85,000 clones, roughly 74% of them seen just once; the ten biggest clones take up around 10%. Lung cancer patients with chemo-refractory metastatic non-small-cell disease were given focal radiation plus CTLA-4 blockade with ipilimumab. The CDR3 spans 14 residues. Germline values: CDR1 PRHDT, CDR2 FYEKMQ (reference sequence). V was cut by 0 bases and J by 3 bases, with 5 bases left in between. The TCR originated in a human donor with non-small cell lung cancer whose response to radiotherapy plus ipilimumab could not be evaluated. Material: peripheral blood, obtained from a patient treated with radiotherapy plus ipilimumab. V usage is TRBV13 and J usage is TRBJ2-2; D not resolved. The CDR3 DNA sequence: TGTGCCAGCAGCTTAGGCCGGGACACCGGGGAGCTGTTTTTT. It is translated as CASSLGRDTGELFF.